A single sample gave rise to the 26 T cell receptor beta chains below, sequenced in a study of T cell responses to AZD1222 COVID-19 vaccine (TCRdb year 2021). Read against the paper, the sample's time point label means: about 28 days (+/-7) after the second vaccine dose. The library was generated by the immunoSEQ multiplex PCR assay. The immuneACCESS repertoire file appears here via TCRdb, limited to in-frame rearrangements. These files lack a portion of the clones; in checked studies, under half of the deficit traces to unresolved V genes, and the cause of the others is not known. For this sample the table gives fewer than 150,000 clones, of which approximately 94% were detected only once. The ten largest clones add up to around 5.1% of the sample. The specimen was peripheral blood, collected 28 days after the second AZD1222 dose. These TCRs come from an adult who received the AZD1222 COVID-19 vaccine.

V is TRBV19 and J is TRBJ2-7; TRBD1 matches at 7 bases. This CDR3 comprises 15 residues. Losses at the gene ends were 5 bases for V and 0 bases for J; bases not matched to a gene: 7. In germline, CDR1 is LNHDA, CDR2 SQIVND (reference sequence). The DNA for the CDR3 is TGTGCCAGTAGTTCGTTCCGGGACAGCTCCTACGAGCAGTACTTC. This gives the protein CASSSFRDSSYEQYF.

The chain links TRBV12-5 to TRBJ2-6, with D tentatively TRBD1 (5 bases). Germline V gene lookup returns CDR1 LGHNT and CDR2 FRNRAP. The V and J ends lost 0 bases and 0 bases respectively, with 15 bases between them. The CDR3 spans 19 residues. The CDR3 DNA reads TGTGCTAGTGGTTTGGTACCCCGGCCAGGGCTCTCTGGGGCCAACGTCCTGACTTTC. Residues: CASGLVPRPGLSGANVLTF.

The chain recombines TRBV29-1 with TRBJ1-1; D perhaps matches TRBD1 (6 bases). CDR1 SQVTM and CDR2 ANQGSEA come from the germline V gene. This CDR3 has 12 residues. V was cut by 7 bases and J by 4 bases, with 13 bases left in between. The CDR3 is CSGQTGRTEAFF. DNA of the CDR3: TGCAGCGGACAAACAGGGCGCACTGAAGCTTTCTTT.

V and J are TRBV3-1 (or the pseudogene TRBV3-2) and TRBJ1-4, with D perhaps TRBD1 (5 bases). This CDR3 contains 14 residues. The V end was cut by 4 bases, the J end by 0 bases, with 6 bases between. Germline assignment: CDR1 LGHDT and CDR2 YNNKEL (reference sequence). The CDR3 DNA follows: TGTGCCAGCAGCCGAGGGGCAACTAATGAAAAACTGTTTTTT. As protein: CASSRGATNEKLFF.

This chain joins TRBV27 and TRBJ1-2; TRBD1 agrees at 8 bases. CDR1 and CDR2 from the germline V gene are MNHEY and SMNVEV (reference sequence). V trimming: 7 bases; J trimming: 4 bases; junction bases outside the gene matches: 14. The CDR3 has 16 amino acids. CDR3 residues: CASTYSGGERSYGYTF. CDR3 nucleotide sequence: TGTGCCAGCACCTACTCAGGGGGCGAACGGAGCTATGGCTACACCTTC.

This chain uses TRBV19 with TRBJ2-5; 8 bases align to TRBD2. V lost 4 bases and J lost 5; bases outside the gene matches: 3. The germline V gene encodes CDR1 LNHDA and CDR2 SQIVND (reference sequence). This CDR3 has 13 residues. The CDR3 loop reads CASSSGRTETQYF. CDR3 coding DNA: TGTGCCAGTAGTAGCGGGAGGACCGAGACCCAGTACTTC.

Only one count was recorded for this clone. The chain links TRBV18 to TRBJ1-2, with TRBD1 identical over 9 bases. V lost 3 bases to trimming and J lost 8 bases; unmatched junction nucleotides: 10. The germline CDR1 and CDR2 sequences are KGHSH and LQKENI. This CDR3 spans 15 amino acids. CDR3 sequence (DNA): TGTGCCAGCTCACCTCAGGACAGGGGCACTTTGGGCTACACCTTC. Residues: CASSPQDRGTLGYTF.

V usage is TRBV9 and J usage is TRBJ2-1; TRBD2 aligns across 9 bases. CDR1 and CDR2 from the germline V gene are SGDLS and YYNGEE. V lost 0 bases and J lost 3; bases outside the gene matches: 1. The CDR3 has 15 residues. The CDR3 sequence is CASSVASGIYNEQFF. The CDR3 bases are TGTGCCAGCAGCGTAGCTAGCGGGATCTACAATGAGCAGTTCTTC. Using reference TRBV9 and TRBJ2-1 for the parts outside the CDR3, the full variable domain is DSGVTQTPKHLITATGQRVTLRCSPRSGDLSVYWYQQSLDQGLQFLIQYYNGEERAKGNILERFSAQQFPDLHSELNLSSLELGDSALYFCASSVASGIYNEQFFGPGTRLTVL.

The genes are TRBV7-9 and TRBJ1-2; 8 bases line up with TRBD1. This CDR3 is built from 19 residues. V dropped 5 bases and J dropped 0; count of bases not matched to a gene: 17. The germline CDR1 and CDR2 sequences are SEHNR and FQNEAQ (reference sequence). The CDR3 sequence is CASSRMLDRALPANYGYTF. The CDR3, as DNA: TGTGCCAGCAGCCGAATGTTGGACAGGGCCCTACCAGCTAACTATGGCTACACCTTC. Using reference TRBV7-9 and TRBJ1-2 for the parts outside the CDR3, the full variable domain is DTGVSQNPRHKITKRGQNVTFRCDPISEHNRLYWYRQTLGQGPEFLTYFQNEAQLEKSRLLSDRFSAERPKGSFSTLEIQRTEQGDSAMYLCASSRMLDRALPANYGYTFGSGTRLTVV.

This clone was observed once. The CDR3 region has the DNA TGCGCCAGCAGCCAAGGCAGGGGAGAGTTATATGGCTACACCTTC. Amino acids: CASSQGRGELYGYTF. The V and J genes are TRBV4-1 and TRBJ1-2, with D tentatively TRBD1 (6 bases). Germline CDR1 and CDR2: MGHRA and YSYEKL. V shed 1 base and J shed 5 bases, with 14 bases lying between them. The CDR3 extends over 15 amino acids.

The J gene is TRBJ2-7, the V gene TRBV5-1, with D perhaps TRBD1 (6 bases). CDR1 and CDR2 (germline): SGHRS, YFSETQ. This CDR3 has 15 amino acids. V was cut by 1 base and J by 4 bases, with 15 bases left in between. CDR3 protein: CASSLSIGGLYEQYF. For the CDR3, the DNA is TGCGCCAGCAGCTTGTCTATTGGGGGCTTATACGAGCAGTACTTC.

The genes are TRBV27 and TRBJ1-5; D gene ambiguous. V lost 3 bases to trimming and J lost 6 bases, with 6 bases between them. The CDR3 contains 12 residues. The germline V gene has CDR1 MNHEY and CDR2 SMNVEV (reference sequence). As DNA, the CDR3 is TGTGCCAGCAGTTTTAATGGTCAGCCCCAGCATTTT. Protein product: CASSFNGQPQHF.

The genes are TRBV5-4 and TRBJ2-2, with TRBD2 matching 9 bases. V trimming: 4 bases; J trimming: 2 bases; junction bases outside the gene matches: 9. CDR1 SGHNT and CDR2 YYREEE come from the germline V gene (reference sequence). This CDR3 has 17 amino acids. The DNA for the CDR3 is TGTGCCAGCAGCCCGACTAGCGGCCTATCCAACACCGGGGAGCTGTTTTTT. This sequence encodes CASSPTSGLSNTGELFF.

The chain has TRBV18 and TRBJ1-6; TRBD1 aligns across 9 bases. The CDR3 totals 15 residues. After removal of 4 bases from V and 6 bases from J, the junction contained 4 bases not matched to a gene. Germline CDR1 and CDR2: KGHSH and LQKENI. The CDR3 region is CASSRTGGLNSPLHF. As DNA, the CDR3 is TGTGCCAGCTCACGAACAGGGGGCCTTAATTCACCCCTCCACTTT.

This clone was recorded only once. The rearrangement joins TRBV9 to TRBJ2-1, with D possibly TRBD1 on 6 matching bases. This CDR3 contains 15 residues. CDR1 is SGDLS, CDR2 YYNGEE, per germline. Trimming shortened V by 3 bases and J by 4 bases, and 14 bases separated the two germline ends. The CDR3 sequence: CASSGSSTGYNEQFF. In DNA, the CDR3 is TGTGCCAGCAGCGGATCCTCAACAGGGTACAATGAGCAGTTCTTC.

J is TRBJ2-1 and V is TRBV5-4, with TRBD2 identical over 7 bases. Trimming removed 4 bases from V and 7 bases from J; junction bases left unmatched: 17. The V gene's germline CDR1 is SGHNT and CDR2 YYREEE (reference sequence). There are 17 residues in the CDR3. The CDR3 DNA reads as TGTGCCAGCAGCCCCAGTGTCTTCCAGCGGCGGGGGAATGAGCAGTTCTTC. Its translation is CASSPSVFQRRGNEQFF.

The chain has TRBV3-1 (or the pseudogene TRBV3-2) and TRBJ2-3, with a weak D call TRBD2 (5 bases). V dropped 4 bases and J dropped 6 bases, with 17 bases sitting between them. The germline CDR1 and CDR2 sequences are LGHDT and YNNKEL (reference sequence). The CDR3 sequence is 15 residues long. The CDR3 spells CASSRLLTSGDTQYF. CDR3 DNA sequence: TGTGCCAGCAGCCGCCTTTTGACCTCGGGGGATACGCAGTATTTT.

The chain joins TRBV19 to TRBJ1-5; 7 bases fit TRBD1. The germline V gene encodes CDR1 LNHDA and CDR2 SQIVND (reference sequence). J lost 6 bases, V lost 3 bases, and 11 bases had no gene match. The CDR3 is made up of 16 amino acids. CDR3 sequence reads: CASSIQQGSGAQPQHF. In DNA, the CDR3 is TGTGCCAGTAGTATTCAACAGGGGAGCGGCGCTCAGCCCCAGCATTTT.

This clone is a singleton in its sample. V is TRBV10-3 and J is TRBJ2-2, with TRBD1 identical over 8 bases. Germline values: CDR1 ENHRY, CDR2 SYGVKD. The J segment lost 1 base and the V segment lost 7 bases, leaving 2 bases of the junction unmatched. CDR3 length: 14 residues. The CDR3 protein is CAIKGTGNTGELFF. The CDR3 bases are TGTGCCATCAAAGGGACAGGGAACACCGGGGAGCTGTTTTTT.

The CDR3 DNA reads TGTGCCAGCAGCGTAGAGGGGACAGGCTACGAGCAGTACTTC. Translating it yields CASSVEGTGYEQYF. V gene TRBV9 combines with J gene TRBJ2-7, with 8 bases identical to TRBD1. V dropped 0 bases and J dropped 3; count of bases not matched to a gene: 2. The CDR3 consists of 14 residues. CDR1 is SGDLS, CDR2 YYNGEE, per germline. The full variable domain, in which reference TRBV9 and TRBJ2-7 provide the parts outside the CDR3, is DSGVTQTPKHLITATGQRVTLRCSPRSGDLSVYWYQQSLDQGLQFLIQYYNGEERAKGNILERFSAQQFPDLHSELNLSSLELGDSALYFCASSVEGTGYEQYFGPGTRLTVT.

The genes are TRBV9 and TRBJ2-7; TRBD2 matches at 7 bases. CDR3 length equals 14 residues. The V and J ends lost 0 bases and 2 bases, in that order; junction bases with no gene match: 2. From germline, CDR1 is SGDLS and CDR2 YYNGEE. The CDR3 DNA reads TGTGCCAGCAGCGTAGGGGGGGGAGCCTACGAGCAGTACTTC. Residues: CASSVGGGAYEQYF.

J is TRBJ1-2 and V is TRBV11-2, with D maybe TRBD1 (6 bases). The CDR3 is 12 amino acids. Germline CDR1 is SGHAT and CDR2 is FQNNGV. V lost 5 bases to trimming and J lost 7 bases, with 11 bases between them. CDR3 sequence: CASSTGAGGYTF. The CDR3 coding sequence is TGTGCCAGCAGCACGGGGGCGGGTGGCTACACCTTC. Using reference TRBV11-2 and TRBJ1-2 for the parts outside the CDR3, the full variable domain is EAGVAQSPRYKIIEKRQSVAFWCNPISGHATLYWYQQILGQGPKLLIQFQNNGVVDDSQLPKDRFSAERLKGVDSTLKIQPAKLEDSAVYLCASSTGAGGYTFGSGTRLTVV.

V and J are TRBV28 and TRBJ1-5; D gene ambiguous. Germline V gene sequence: CDR1 MDHEN, CDR2 SYDVKM. Trimming removed 1 base from V and 5 bases from J, with 9 bases in between. The CDR3 is 14 residues long. The CDR3 is CASSLSETHQPQHF. DNA for the CDR3: TGTGCCAGCAGTTTATCCGAAACCCATCAGCCCCAGCATTTT.

The CDR3 DNA is TGTGCCAGCAGTGAGTGGACAGGGGATGGCACTGAAGCTTTCTTT. This sequence encodes CASSEWTGDGTEAFF. The chain uses TRBV6-4 and TRBJ1-1, with 9 bases identical to TRBD1. CDR1 is MRHNA and CDR2 is SNTAGT in the germline V gene. The CDR3 is 15 residues long. V was clipped by 3 bases and J by 4 bases; unmatched bases: 6.

The chain joins TRBV13 to TRBJ2-2; TRBD1 matches at 7 bases. From germline, CDR1 is PRHDT and CDR2 FYEKMQ (reference sequence). The CDR3 totals 18 residues. The V and J ends lost 5 bases and 0 bases, in that order; junction bases with no gene match: 12. CDR3 nucleotide sequence: TGTGCCAGCAGCCCGACCGGACAGGCCTTCGCGAACACCGGGGAGCTGTTTTTT. This codes for CASSPTGQAFANTGELFF.

The chain uses TRBV9 and TRBJ2-7; D possibly corresponds to TRBD1 (6 bases). Germline CDR1 is SGDLS and CDR2 is YYNGEE. The length of the CDR3 is 13 residues. V was cut by 0 bases and J by 2 bases, with 6 bases left in between. Here the CDR3 DNA reads TGTGCCAGCAGCGTAGGGACAGCCTACGAGCAGTACTTC. It codes for CASSVGTAYEQYF.